This T cell receptor beta chain was profiled in a study of T cells after yellow fever vaccination. The trim removed 0 bases at V and 5 bases at J, leaving 1 base unmatched. CDR1 is KGHSH and CDR2 is LQKENI in the germline V gene. CDR3 length: 15 amino acids. Via MiXCR, TCRdb re-called the 5' RACE reads, giving one row per CDR3 protein. The sample lists over 250,000 distinct CDR3 sequences, approximately 4% occurring once. The sample consisted of PBMCs, taken 5 days after the yellow fever booster vaccination. The clonotype was recovered from a man between 18 and 29 years old who received the YFV17D yellow fever vaccine. V usage is TRBV18 and J usage is TRBJ2-2, with TRBD1 matching 9 bases. The CDR3 is CASSPPGQGTGELFF. The CDR3 DNA reads TGTGCCAGCTCACCACCAGGACAGGGGACCGGGGAGCTGTTTTTT.